What follows describes a single T cell receptor beta chain. These data are taken from a study of blood T cell repertoires in COVID-19. The CDR3 spans 15 residues. The V gene end was trimmed by 5 bases and the J gene end by 4 bases; junction bases not matched to a gene: 9. CDR1 is LGHDT and CDR2 is YNNKEL in the germline V gene (reference sequence). Profiled with immunoSEQ multiplex PCR; TCRdb holds only in-frame clones, not every one. Of roughly 93,000 clones listed, around 85% were seen once; the top ten hold approximately 11%. The chain uses TRBV3-1 (or the pseudogene TRBV3-2) and TRBJ2-3; TRBD2 aligns across 7 bases. Sequenced: peripheral blood. The clonotype comes from a woman older than 75 with acute or convalescent COVID-19. This CDR3 reads CASSTSLAAADTQYF. The CDR3 region has the DNA TGTGCCAGCAGCACTTCCCTAGCGGCTGCAGATACGCAGTATTTT.